The T cell receptor (beta chain) under discussion was sequenced for a study of cytomegalovirus exposure and HLA in healthy donors. Note on this clone: The antigen is undetermined.

Study-wide findings and caveats: Researchers reported in a later analysis that common viral pathogens appeared linked to several top clusters. A later analysis reportedly identified an Asian-associated ancestry cluster as carrying fewer N-insertions than the 666-donor mean. When a later analysis compared HLA-associated TCR beta chains with equally common others, the HLA-associated chains turned out to be more clonally expanded and to have lower generation probabilities.

J gave up 1 base and V 4 bases, and 3 bases lay outside the gene matches. CDR1 is SGHRS and CDR2 is YFSETQ in the germline V gene. The CDR3 extends over 15 amino acids. The PCR was carried out with 60 Vbeta primers and 13 Jbeta primers. Produced via immunoSEQ multiplex PCR; TCRdb's table is partial and in-frame only. The repertoire table contains approximately 110,000 clones. The V gene is TRBV5-1, the J gene TRBJ2-1, with 9 bases lining up with TRBD1. The sequenced sample was PBMCs. The sequence was collected from a man aged 18 to 30 in good health and CMV-seronegative. The chain's CDR3 is CASSQGTGSYNEQFF. The CDR3 bases are TGCGCCAGCAGCCAGGGGACAGGGTCCTACAATGAGCAGTTCTTC.